The clone carrying this TCR beta chain has only a few counts. The entry originates in a study of control samples from healthy donors and cancer patients. This CDR3 contains 13 residues. The germline V and J ends were trimmed by 7 bases and 4 bases, with 10 bases remaining between them. Germline V lookup: CDR1 SNHLY, CDR2 FYNNEI. Some clones are missing from TCRdb's copy, which holds only in-frame ones; the method was immunoSEQ multiplex PCR. The sample comprises some 95,000 clones, approximately 92% of which are singletons, and around 3% rests with the top ten. This chain uses TRBV2 with TRBJ1-4; D not resolved. This receptor was identified in a human donor in good health. The donor label of this sample is uncertain. Sample: blood. In DNA, the CDR3 is TGTGCCAGCAACGGGGTTAGTAATGAAAAACTGTTTTTT. It specifies CASNGVSNEKLFF. Full variable domain (outside the CDR3, taken from reference TRBV2 and TRBJ1-4): EPEVTQTPSHQVTQMGQEVILRCVPISNHLYFYWYRQILGQKVEFLVSFYNNEISEKSEIFDDQFSVERPDGSNFTLKIRSTKLEDSAMYFCASNGVSNEKLFFGSGTQLSVL.